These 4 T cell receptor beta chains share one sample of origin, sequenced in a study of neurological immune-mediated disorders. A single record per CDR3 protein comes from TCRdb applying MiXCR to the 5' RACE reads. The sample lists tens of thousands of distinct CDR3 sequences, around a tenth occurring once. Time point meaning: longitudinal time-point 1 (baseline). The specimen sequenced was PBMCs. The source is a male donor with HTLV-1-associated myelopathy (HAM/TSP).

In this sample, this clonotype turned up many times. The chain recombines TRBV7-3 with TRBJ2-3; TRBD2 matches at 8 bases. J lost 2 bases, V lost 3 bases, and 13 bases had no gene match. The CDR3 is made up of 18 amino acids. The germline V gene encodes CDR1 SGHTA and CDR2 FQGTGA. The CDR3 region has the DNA TGTGCCAGCAGCTTTAGGCCCTCAGCGGGGGAATCCACAGATACGCAGTATTTT. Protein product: CASSFRPSAGESTDTQYF.

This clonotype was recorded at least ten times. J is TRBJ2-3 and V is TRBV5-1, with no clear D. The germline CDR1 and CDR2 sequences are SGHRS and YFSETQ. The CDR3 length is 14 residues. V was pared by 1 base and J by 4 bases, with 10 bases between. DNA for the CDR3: TGCGCCAGCAGCTTGACCGGTATGGCAGATACGCAGTATTTT. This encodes CASSLTGMADTQYF.

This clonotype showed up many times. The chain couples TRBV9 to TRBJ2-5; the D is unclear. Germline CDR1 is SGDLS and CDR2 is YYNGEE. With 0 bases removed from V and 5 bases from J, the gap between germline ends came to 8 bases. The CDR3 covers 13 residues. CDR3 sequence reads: CASSVEGLETQYF. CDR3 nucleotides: TGTGCCAGCAGCGTAGAAGGGTTGGAGACCCAGTACTTC.

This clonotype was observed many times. The CDR3 loop is CASSARTSGGPYNEQFF. Written as DNA, the CDR3 is TGTGCCAGCAGCGCCCGGACTAGCGGGGGACCCTACAATGAGCAGTTCTTC. J is TRBJ2-1 and V is TRBV9; 13 nucleotides agree with TRBD2. The ends lost 3 bases at V and 2 bases at J; junction bases unmatched: 5. Per germline, CDR1 SGDLS and CDR2 YYNGEE. The CDR3 spans 17 residues.